These 4 T cell receptor beta chains originate from one sample sequenced in a study of cytomegalovirus exposure and HLA in healthy donors. Primers included in the PCR were 60 Vbeta and 13 Jbeta primers. Using immunoSEQ multiplex PCR, the repertoire was profiled, and TCRdb retains in-frame clones only, with some absent. The repertoire has some 150,000 clones, more than 75% of them found once; the top ten carry under 6.5%. The sample was PBMCs. The receptor source for this set is a woman in her twenties or thirties in good health and CMV-seronegative.

This chain joins TRBV4-3 and TRBJ1-2; D uncertain. The CDR3 sequence is 15 residues long. The germline CDR1 and CDR2 sequences are LGHNA and YSLEER. V was pared by 4 bases and J by 0 bases, with 12 bases between. The CDR3 protein is CASSLTGWTNYGYTF. In nucleotides, the CDR3 is TGCGCCAGCAGCCTGACTGGGTGGACTAACTATGGCTACACCTTC.

Notes on this clone: At one end, the junction sequence differs from germline, possibly due to a read error. This sample includes further DNA sequences coding for the same CDR3. The genes are TRBV18 and TRBJ1-1; tentative D call: TRBD1 (6 bases). This CDR3 contains 13 residues. Looked up from germline, CDR1 is KGHSH and CDR2 is LQKENI. CDR3 residues: CASSSDSNTEAFF. CDR3 coding DNA: TGTGCCAGCTCTTCGGACAGCAACACTGAGGCTTTCTTT.

This chain connects TRBV6-6 to TRBJ1-1; unclear D gene. This CDR3 has 15 residues. Germline values: CDR1 MNHNY, CDR2 SVGAGI (reference sequence). The V and J ends lost 2 bases and 2 bases respectively, with 12 bases between them. The CDR3 sequence: CASSYLDWANTEAFF. CDR3 coding DNA: TGTGCCAGCAGTTACCTCGATTGGGCTAACACTGAAGCTTTCTTT.

This chain links TRBV29-1 with TRBJ2-2, with D hard to call. The CDR3 totals 14 residues. The V end lost 0 bases, the J end lost 5 bases, and 10 bases lay between the germline ends. Germline V CDR1 and CDR2: SQVTM, ANQGSEA. CDR3 DNA: TGCAGCGTTGAAGATCCTAACAGAACCGGGGAGCTGTTTTTT. Protein product: CSVEDPNRTGELFF.